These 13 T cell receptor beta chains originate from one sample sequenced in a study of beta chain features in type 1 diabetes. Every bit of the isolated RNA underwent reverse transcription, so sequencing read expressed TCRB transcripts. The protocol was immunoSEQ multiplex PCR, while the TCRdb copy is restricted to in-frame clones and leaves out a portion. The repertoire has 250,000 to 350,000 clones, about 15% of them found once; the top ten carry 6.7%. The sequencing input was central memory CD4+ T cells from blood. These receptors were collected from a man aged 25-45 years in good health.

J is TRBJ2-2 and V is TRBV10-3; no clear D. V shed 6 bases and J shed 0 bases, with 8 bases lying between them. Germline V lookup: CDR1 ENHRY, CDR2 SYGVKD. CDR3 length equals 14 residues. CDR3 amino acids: CAIRGRANTGELFF. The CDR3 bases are TGTGCCATCAGGGGCCGGGCGAACACCGGGGAGCTGTTTTTT.

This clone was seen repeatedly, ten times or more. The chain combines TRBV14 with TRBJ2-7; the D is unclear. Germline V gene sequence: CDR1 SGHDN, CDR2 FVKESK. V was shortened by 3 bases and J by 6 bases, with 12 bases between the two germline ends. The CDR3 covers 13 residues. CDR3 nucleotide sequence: TGTGCCAGCAGCCATGCTATCAGTTCCGAGCAGTACGTC. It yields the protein CASSHAISSEQYV.

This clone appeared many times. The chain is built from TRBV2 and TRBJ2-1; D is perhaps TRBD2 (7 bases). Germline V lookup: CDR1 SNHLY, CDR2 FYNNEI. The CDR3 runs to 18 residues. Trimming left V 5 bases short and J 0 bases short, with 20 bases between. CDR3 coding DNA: TGTGCCAGCAGTCCACCCCCGGGGCGGGGGCCCTCCTACAATGAGCAGTTCTTC. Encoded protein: CASSPPPGRGPSYNEQFF.

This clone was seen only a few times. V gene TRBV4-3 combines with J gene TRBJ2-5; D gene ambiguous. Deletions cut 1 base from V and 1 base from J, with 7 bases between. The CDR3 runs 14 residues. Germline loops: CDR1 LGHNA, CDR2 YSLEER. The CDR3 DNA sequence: TGCGCCAGCAGCCAAGGGCACAGCCAAGAGACCCAGTACTTC. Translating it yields CASSQGHSQETQYF.

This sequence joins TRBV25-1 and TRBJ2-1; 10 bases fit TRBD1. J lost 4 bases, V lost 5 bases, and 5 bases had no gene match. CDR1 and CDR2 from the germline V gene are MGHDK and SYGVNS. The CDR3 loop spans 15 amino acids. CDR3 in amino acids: CASSPGQGGYNEQFF. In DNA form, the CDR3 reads TGTGCCAGCAGTCCCGGACAGGGGGGGTACAATGAGCAGTTCTTC.

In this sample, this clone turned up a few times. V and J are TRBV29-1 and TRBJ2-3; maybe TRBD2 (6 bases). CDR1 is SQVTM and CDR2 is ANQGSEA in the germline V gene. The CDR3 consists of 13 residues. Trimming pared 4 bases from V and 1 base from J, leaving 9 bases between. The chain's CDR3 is CSVGRGGTDTQYF. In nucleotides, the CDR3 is TGCAGCGTTGGACGCGGGGGCACAGATACGCAGTATTTT.

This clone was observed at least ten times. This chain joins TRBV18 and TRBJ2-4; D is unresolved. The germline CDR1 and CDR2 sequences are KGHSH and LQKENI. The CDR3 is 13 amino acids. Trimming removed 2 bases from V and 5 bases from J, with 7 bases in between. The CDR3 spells CASSPGRENIQYF. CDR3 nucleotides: TGTGCCAGCTCACCAGGCCGAGAAAACATTCAGTACTTC.

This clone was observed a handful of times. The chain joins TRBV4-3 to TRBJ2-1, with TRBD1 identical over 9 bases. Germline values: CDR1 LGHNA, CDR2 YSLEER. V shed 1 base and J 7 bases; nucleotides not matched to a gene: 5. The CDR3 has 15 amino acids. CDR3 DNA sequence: TGCGCCAGCAGCCAAGGTCTACAGGGGGCGAATGAGCAGTTCTTC. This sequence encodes CASSQGLQGANEQFF.

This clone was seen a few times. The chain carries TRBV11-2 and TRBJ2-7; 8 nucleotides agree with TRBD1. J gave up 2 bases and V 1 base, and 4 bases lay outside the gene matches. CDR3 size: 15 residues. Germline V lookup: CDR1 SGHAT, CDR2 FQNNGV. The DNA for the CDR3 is TGTGCCAGCAGCTTAGTTCGGACAGGGCCCTACGAGCAGTACTTC. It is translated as CASSLVRTGPYEQYF. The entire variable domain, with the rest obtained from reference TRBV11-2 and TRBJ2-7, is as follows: EAGVAQSPRYKIIEKRQSVAFWCNPISGHATLYWYQQILGQGPKLLIQFQNNGVVDDSQLPKDRFSAERLKGVDSTLKIQPAKLEDSAVYLCASSLVRTGPYEQYFGPGTRLTVT.

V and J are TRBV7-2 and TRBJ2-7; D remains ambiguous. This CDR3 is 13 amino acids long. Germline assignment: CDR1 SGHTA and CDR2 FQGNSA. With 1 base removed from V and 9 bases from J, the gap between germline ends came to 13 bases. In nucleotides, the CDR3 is TGTGCCAGCAGCTTAGAAGCCACTGCGCCGCAGTACGTC. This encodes CASSLEATAPQYV.

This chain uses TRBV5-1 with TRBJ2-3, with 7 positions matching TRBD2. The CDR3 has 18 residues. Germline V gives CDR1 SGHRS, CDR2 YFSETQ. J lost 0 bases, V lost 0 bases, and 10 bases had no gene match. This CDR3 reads CASSLAPLGRGSTDTQYF. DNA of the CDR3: TGCGCCAGCAGCTTGGCCCCTCTAGGGCGGGGGAGCACAGATACGCAGTATTTT.

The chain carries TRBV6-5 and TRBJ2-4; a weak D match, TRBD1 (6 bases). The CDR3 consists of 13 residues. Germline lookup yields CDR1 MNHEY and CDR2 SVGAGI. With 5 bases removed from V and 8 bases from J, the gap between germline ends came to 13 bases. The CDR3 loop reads CASSRQAADIQYF. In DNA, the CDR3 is TGTGCCAGCAGTCGACAGGCTGCGGACATTCAGTACTTC.

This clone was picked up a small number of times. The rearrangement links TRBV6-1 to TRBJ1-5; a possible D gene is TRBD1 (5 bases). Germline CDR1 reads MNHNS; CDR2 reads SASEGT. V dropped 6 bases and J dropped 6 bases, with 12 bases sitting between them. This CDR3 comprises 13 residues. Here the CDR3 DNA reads TGTGCCAGCAGAGCTTCACAGGTTCAGCCCCAGCATTTT. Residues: CASRASQVQPQHF.